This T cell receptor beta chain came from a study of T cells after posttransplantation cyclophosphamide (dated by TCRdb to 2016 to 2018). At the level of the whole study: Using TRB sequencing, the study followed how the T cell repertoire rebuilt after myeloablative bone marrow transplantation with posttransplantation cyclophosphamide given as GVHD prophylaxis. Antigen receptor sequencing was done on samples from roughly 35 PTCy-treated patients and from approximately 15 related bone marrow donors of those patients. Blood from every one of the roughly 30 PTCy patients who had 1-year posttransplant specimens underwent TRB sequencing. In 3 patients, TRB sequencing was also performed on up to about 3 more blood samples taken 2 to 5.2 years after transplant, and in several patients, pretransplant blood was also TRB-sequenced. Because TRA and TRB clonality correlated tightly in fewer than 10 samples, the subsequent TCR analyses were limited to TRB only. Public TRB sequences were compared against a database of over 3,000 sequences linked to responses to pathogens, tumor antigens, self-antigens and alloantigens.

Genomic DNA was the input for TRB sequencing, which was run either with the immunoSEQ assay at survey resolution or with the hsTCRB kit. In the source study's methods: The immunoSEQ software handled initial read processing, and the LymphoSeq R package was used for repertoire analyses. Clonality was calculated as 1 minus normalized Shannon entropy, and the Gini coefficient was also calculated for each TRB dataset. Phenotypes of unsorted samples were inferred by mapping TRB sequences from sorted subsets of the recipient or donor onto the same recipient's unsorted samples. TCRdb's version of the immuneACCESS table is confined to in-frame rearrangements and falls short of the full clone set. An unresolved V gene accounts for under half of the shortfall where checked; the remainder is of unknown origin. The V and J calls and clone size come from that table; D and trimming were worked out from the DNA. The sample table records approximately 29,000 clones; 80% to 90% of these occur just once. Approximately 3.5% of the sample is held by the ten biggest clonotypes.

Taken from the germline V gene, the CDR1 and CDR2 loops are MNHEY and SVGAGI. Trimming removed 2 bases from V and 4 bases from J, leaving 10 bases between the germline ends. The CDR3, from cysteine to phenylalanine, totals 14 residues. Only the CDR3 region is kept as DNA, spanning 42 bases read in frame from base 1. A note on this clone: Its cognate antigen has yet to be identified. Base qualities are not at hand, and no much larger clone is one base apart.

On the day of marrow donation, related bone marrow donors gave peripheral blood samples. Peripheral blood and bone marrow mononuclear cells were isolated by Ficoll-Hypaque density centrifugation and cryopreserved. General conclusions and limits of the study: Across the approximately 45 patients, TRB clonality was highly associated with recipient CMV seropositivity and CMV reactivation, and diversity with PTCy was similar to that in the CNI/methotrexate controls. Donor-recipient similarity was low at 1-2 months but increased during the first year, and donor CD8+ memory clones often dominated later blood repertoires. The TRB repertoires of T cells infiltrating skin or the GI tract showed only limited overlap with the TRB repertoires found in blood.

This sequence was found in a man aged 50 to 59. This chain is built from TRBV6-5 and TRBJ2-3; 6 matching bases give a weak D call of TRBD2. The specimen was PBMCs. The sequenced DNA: TGTGCCAGCAGTTACGGGGGGAACCCAGATACGCAGTATTTT. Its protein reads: CASSYGGNPDTQYF.